These T cell receptor beta chains were read from a single sample in a study of blood T cell repertoires in COVID-19. Using immunoSEQ multiplex PCR, the repertoire was profiled, and TCRdb retains in-frame clones only, with some absent. The sample records 250,000 to 400,000 clones, approximately 88% being singletons. Sequenced material: peripheral blood. The receptors here all came from a woman aged 30 to 39 with COVID-19, enrolled during active disease. The CDR3 runs from the conserved cysteine through the conserved F or W. The order of the fields is D gene, clone size, J gene, V gene, CDR3 protein, CDR3 DNA. A D gene is named only where the DNA matches it firmly. Not all rows give a size; the values are once, few, many and, for expanded clones, a class.

D gene: .; clone size: .; J gene: TRBJ2-3; V gene: TRBV7-2; CDR3 protein: CASSLGPSTDTQYF; CDR3 DNA: TGTGCCAGCAGCTTAGGGCCTAGTACAGATACGCAGTATTTT
D gene: TRBD2; clone size: .; J gene: TRBJ2-3; V gene: TRBV11-3; CDR3 protein: CASSSSGGVDTQYF; CDR3 DNA: TGTGCCAGCAGCTCCAGCGGGGGGGTAGATACGCAGTATTTT
D gene: .; clone size: .; J gene: TRBJ1-5; V gene: TRBV12-3/TRBV12-4; CDR3 protein: CASGRTTKRPQHF; CDR3 DNA: TGTGCCAGCGGGAGAACCACCAAGCGGCCCCAGCATTTT
D gene: TRBD1; clone size: .; J gene: TRBJ1-5; V gene: TRBV2; CDR3 protein: CASSRQGDSNQPQHF; CDR3 DNA: TGTGCCAGCAGTCGACAGGGGGATAGCAATCAGCCCCAGCATTTT
D gene: .; clone size: .; J gene: TRBJ2-3; V gene: TRBV5-1; CDR3 protein: CASSLGATDTDTQYF; CDR3 DNA: TGCGCCAGCAGCTTGGGGGCGACAGACACAGATACGCAGTATTTT
D gene: .; clone size: .; J gene: TRBJ1-2; V gene: TRBV5-1; CDR3 protein: CASSLESRANYGYTF; CDR3 DNA: TGCGCCAGCAGCCTTGAAAGCAGGGCTAACTATGGCTACACCTTC
D gene: TRBD1; clone size: .; J gene: TRBJ2-1; V gene: TRBV10-1; CDR3 protein: CASSENRGRPNEQFF; CDR3 DNA: TGCGCCAGCAGTGAGAACAGGGGGCGCCCGAATGAGCAGTTCTTC
D gene: TRBD1; clone size: .; J gene: TRBJ1-2; V gene: TRBV15; CDR3 protein: CATSTGTGAGYTF; CDR3 DNA: TGTGCCACCAGCACCGGGACAGGGGCTGGCTACACCTTC
D gene: .; clone size: .; J gene: TRBJ1-1; V gene: TRBV2; CDR3 protein: CASNLRTVNTEAFF; CDR3 DNA: TGTGCCAGCAATCTAAGGACAGTGAACACTGAAGCTTTCTTT
D gene: TRBD2; clone size: .; J gene: TRBJ2-5; V gene: TRBV5-4; CDR3 protein: CASSVETSGVETQYF; CDR3 DNA: TGTGCCAGCAGCGTAGAAACTAGCGGGGTTGAGACCCAGTACTTC
D gene: .; clone size: once; J gene: TRBJ2-2; V gene: TRBV24-1; CDR3 protein: CATRSQGGTGELFF; CDR3 DNA: TGTGCCACCAGATCACAGGGTGGAACCGGGGAGCTGTTTTTT
D gene: TRBD1; clone size: .; J gene: TRBJ1-4; V gene: TRBV5-6; CDR3 protein: CASSSTGFGFPEKLFF; CDR3 DNA: TGTGCCAGCAGCTCGACAGGGTTCGGGTTTCCAGAAAAACTGTTTTTT
D gene: .; clone size: few; J gene: TRBJ2-2; V gene: TRBV6-2/TRBV6-3; CDR3 protein: CASSYSADTGELFF; CDR3 DNA: TGTGCCAGCAGTTACTCGGCGGACACCGGGGAGCTGTTTTTT
D gene: .; clone size: .; J gene: TRBJ1-3; V gene: TRBV19; CDR3 protein: CASTPRGGTPGNTIYF; CDR3 DNA: TGTGCCAGTACTCCGCGGGGAGGGACTCCTGGAAACACCATATATTTT
D gene: .; clone size: .; J gene: TRBJ1-2; V gene: TRBV13; CDR3 protein: CASASGSANEDTF; CDR3 DNA: TGTGCCAGCGCGAGCGGGAGCGCCAATGAGGACACCTTC
D gene: .; clone size: .; J gene: TRBJ1-1; V gene: TRBV9; CDR3 protein: CASGVALNTEAFF; CDR3 DNA: TGTGCCAGCGGCGTAGCTTTGAACACTGAAGCTTTCTTT
D gene: .; clone size: .; J gene: TRBJ2-5; V gene: TRBV6-5; CDR3 protein: CASRYELLETQYF; CDR3 DNA: TGTGCCAGCAGATACGAGCTTCTAGAGACCCAGTACTTC
D gene: TRBD1; clone size: .; J gene: TRBJ1-1; V gene: TRBV2; CDR3 protein: CASKGDRNTEAFF; CDR3 DNA: TGTGCCAGCAAGGGGGACAGGAACACTGAAGCTTTCTTT
D gene: TRBD1; clone size: .; J gene: TRBJ1-5; V gene: TRBV6-6; CDR3 protein: CASSSNRGHQPQHF; CDR3 DNA: TGTGCCAGCAGTTCGAACAGGGGGCATCAGCCCCAGCATTTT
D gene: .; clone size: .; J gene: TRBJ1-5; V gene: TRBV3-1/TRBV3-2; CDR3 protein: CASSQGRGSGQPQHF; CDR3 DNA: TGTGCCAGCAGCCAAGGTCGGGGGTCCGGTCAGCCCCAGCATTTT
D gene: .; clone size: once; J gene: TRBJ1-1; V gene: TRBV18; CDR3 protein: CASSPDSSMNTEAFF; CDR3 DNA: TGTGCCAGCTCACCGGACAGTTCTATGAACACTGAAGCTTTCTTT
D gene: TRBD1; clone size: .; J gene: TRBJ1-6; V gene: TRBV30; CDR3 protein: CAWKGTGVSPLHF; CDR3 DNA: TGTGCCTGGAAAGGGACAGGGGTTTCACCCCTCCACTTT
D gene: .; clone size: few; J gene: TRBJ1-1; V gene: TRBV3-1/TRBV3-2; CDR3 protein: CASSPGVNTEAFF; CDR3 DNA: TGTGCCAGCAGCCCAGGGGTTAACACTGAAGCTTTCTTT
D gene: TRBD2; clone size: .; J gene: TRBJ2-3; V gene: TRBV7-8; CDR3 protein: CASSPFPGLDTDTQYF; CDR3 DNA: TGTGCCAGCAGCCCCTTCCCGGGACTAGACACAGATACGCAGTATTTT
D gene: TRBD1; clone size: .; J gene: TRBJ1-3; V gene: TRBV29-1; CDR3 protein: CSVEVQGAYGNTIYF; CDR3 DNA: TGCAGCGTTGAAGTTCAGGGGGCTTATGGAAACACCATATATTTT
D gene: .; clone size: .; J gene: TRBJ1-1; V gene: TRBV7-9; CDR3 protein: CASSPPGGVITEAFF; CDR3 DNA: TGTGCCAGCAGCCCACCGGGGGGTGTGATCACTGAAGCTTTCTTT
D gene: .; clone size: .; J gene: TRBJ1-4; V gene: TRBV11-2; CDR3 protein: CASSRDTATNEKLFF; CDR3 DNA: TGTGCCAGCAGCCGGGACACAGCGACTAATGAAAAACTGTTTTTT
D gene: .; clone size: once; J gene: TRBJ2-2; V gene: TRBV7-9; CDR3 protein: CASSLAHHRESSGELFF; CDR3 DNA: TGTGCCAGCAGCTTAGCGCATCACAGGGAGAGCTCCGGGGAGCTGTTTTTT
D gene: .; clone size: .; J gene: TRBJ1-1; V gene: TRBV7-2; CDR3 protein: CASRRERTANTEAFF; CDR3 DNA: TGTGCCAGCAGACGAGAGCGGACAGCCAACACTGAAGCTTTCTTT
D gene: TRBD1; clone size: .; J gene: TRBJ1-1; V gene: TRBV6-5; CDR3 protein: CASSSRQGASTEAFF; CDR3 DNA: TGTGCCAGCAGCTCCCGGCAGGGGGCGTCCACTGAAGCTTTCTTT
D gene: TRBD1; clone size: .; J gene: TRBJ1-1; V gene: TRBV5-6; CDR3 protein: CASSLFLGQGVAEAFF; CDR3 DNA: TGTGCCAGCAGCTTGTTTTTGGGACAGGGGGTCGCTGAAGCTTTCTTT
D gene: TRBD1; clone size: .; J gene: TRBJ1-4; V gene: TRBV2; CDR3 protein: CASSDRAELFF; CDR3 DNA: TGTGCCAGCAGCGACAGGGCTGAACTGTTTTTT
D gene: .; clone size: .; J gene: TRBJ1-4; V gene: TRBV19; CDR3 protein: CASRQKNEKLFF; CDR3 DNA: TGTGCCAGTAGACAGAAAAATGAAAAACTGTTTTTT
D gene: .; clone size: .; J gene: TRBJ2-5; V gene: TRBV27; CDR3 protein: CASSPPNRDRETQYF; CDR3 DNA: TGTGCCAGCAGTCCTCCGAACAGGGATAGGGAGACCCAGTACTTC
D gene: .; clone size: .; J gene: TRBJ1-6; V gene: TRBV7-9; CDR3 protein: CASTGFGNSPLHF; CDR3 DNA: TGTGCCAGTACAGGGTTTGGTAATTCACCCCTCCACTTT
D gene: TRBD1; clone size: .; J gene: TRBJ2-3; V gene: TRBV13; CDR3 protein: CASSKPQGVLDTQYF; CDR3 DNA: TGTGCCAGCAGCAAGCCTCAGGGGGTTCTAGATACGCAGTATTTT
D gene: .; clone size: .; J gene: TRBJ1-1; V gene: TRBV4-1; CDR3 protein: CASSRIGAAHGNTEAFF; CDR3 DNA: TGCGCCAGCAGCCGCATTGGGGCAGCGCACGGGAACACTGAAGCTTTCTTT
D gene: .; clone size: .; J gene: TRBJ1-2; V gene: TRBV11-2; CDR3 protein: CASSFTAGLNYGYTF; CDR3 DNA: TGTGCCAGCAGCTTTACGGCAGGGCTTAACTATGGCTACACCTTC
D gene: TRBD1; clone size: .; J gene: TRBJ1-2; V gene: TRBV24-1; CDR3 protein: CATSDPGTGTGYTF; CDR3 DNA: TGTGCCACCAGCGATCCCGGGACAGGGACCGGCTACACCTTC
D gene: TRBD1; clone size: once; J gene: TRBJ1-6; V gene: TRBV18; CDR3 protein: CASSPVTGGNGSPLHF; CDR3 DNA: TGTGCCAGCTCCCCGGTGACAGGGGGCAACGGTTCACCCCTCCACTTT
D gene: .; clone size: .; J gene: TRBJ2-7; V gene: TRBV5-8; CDR3 protein: CASSFIPDEQYF; CDR3 DNA: TGTGCCAGCAGCTTTATACCAGACGAGCAGTACTTC
D gene: TRBD1; clone size: few; J gene: TRBJ1-2; V gene: TRBV6-5; CDR3 protein: CASSYTRGPGYGYTF; CDR3 DNA: TGTGCCAGCAGTTACACCAGGGGGCCAGGCTATGGCTACACCTTC
D gene: .; clone size: .; J gene: TRBJ1-1; V gene: TRBV12-3/TRBV12-4; CDR3 protein: CASSQAWTEAFF; CDR3 DNA: TGTGCCAGCAGTCAAGCATGGACTGAAGCTTTCTTT
D gene: .; clone size: .; J gene: TRBJ1-1; V gene: TRBV6-5; CDR3 protein: CAISPRRGTEAFF; CDR3 DNA: TGTGCCATCTCGCCCAGGAGGGGTACTGAAGCTTTCTTT
D gene: TRBD1; clone size: .; J gene: TRBJ2-5; V gene: TRBV5-6; CDR3 protein: CASSSLQGETQYF; CDR3 DNA: TGTGCCAGCAGCTCACTACAGGGGGAGACCCAGTACTTC
D gene: TRBD2; clone size: .; J gene: TRBJ2-3; V gene: TRBV13; CDR3 protein: CASSARLADKTDTQYF; CDR3 DNA: TGTGCCAGCAGCGCGAGACTAGCGGATAAAACAGATACGCAGTATTTT
D gene: .; clone size: .; J gene: TRBJ1-2; V gene: TRBV7-2; CDR3 protein: CASNHRPKGNGYTF; CDR3 DNA: TGTGCCAGCAACCACAGACCAAAGGGGAATGGCTACACCTTC
D gene: .; clone size: .; J gene: TRBJ2-1; V gene: TRBV7-8; CDR3 protein: CASSLAAGAGFEQFF; CDR3 DNA: TGTGCCAGCAGCTTAGCGGCGGGGGCCGGTTTCGAGCAGTTCTTC
D gene: .; clone size: .; J gene: TRBJ2-1; V gene: TRBV27; CDR3 protein: CASSPGGAGEQFF; CDR3 DNA: TGTGCCAGCAGTCCTGGGGGGGCCGGTGAGCAGTTCTTC
D gene: TRBD2; clone size: .; J gene: TRBJ2-7; V gene: TRBV11-2; CDR3 protein: CASSPLRGDYEQYF; CDR3 DNA: TGTGCCAGCAGCCCCCTCCGGGGGGACTACGAGCAGTACTTC
D gene: TRBD1; clone size: .; J gene: TRBJ1-1; V gene: TRBV20-1; CDR3 protein: CSADRGTEAFF; CDR3 DNA: TGCAGTGCTGACAGGGGCACTGAAGCTTTCTTT